What follows are 21 T cell receptor beta chains derived from one specimen sequenced in a study of cytomegalovirus exposure and HLA in healthy donors. 60 Vbeta and 13 Jbeta primers were used in PCR. Assay: immunoSEQ multiplex PCR; the TCRdb copy retains only in-frame clones and omits some. This table holds 150,000 to 200,000 clones, roughly 85% found once. Input material: PBMCs. These receptors were taken from a man aged 45 to 65 in good health and CMV-seropositive.

This rearrangement joins TRBV7-2 to TRBJ1-1, with D possibly being TRBD1 (6 bases). Germline V gives CDR1 SGHTA, CDR2 FQGNSA. Trimming shortened V by 1 base and J by 3 bases, and 12 bases separated the two germline ends. The CDR3 has 15 amino acids. The CDR3 here is CASSLEFSGDTEAFF. As DNA, the CDR3 is TGTGCCAGCAGCTTAGAATTCTCAGGGGACACTGAAGCTTTCTTT.

This clone was counted a single time. The chain combines TRBV5-1 with TRBJ1-4; 7 nucleotides line up with TRBD1. V trimming: 2 bases; J trimming: 7 bases; junction bases outside the gene matches: 5. The CDR3 loop spans 14 amino acids. Looked up from germline, CDR1 is SGHRS and CDR2 is YFSETQ. CDR3 residues: CASSLGGSAEKLFF. The CDR3 DNA sequence: TGCGCCAGCAGCTTAGGGGGCTCGGCTGAAAAACTGTTTTTT.

This clone was counted a single time. The chain has TRBV12-5 and TRBJ2-1, with TRBD1 matching 7 bases. This CDR3 comprises 12 residues. CDR1 LGHNT and CDR2 FRNRAP come from the germline V gene. The J segment lost 9 bases and the V segment lost 6 bases, leaving 5 bases of the junction unmatched. The CDR3 bases are TGTGCTAGTGGCCAAGGACAGGCTGAGCAGTTCTTC. It specifies CASGQGQAEQFF.

The V call is TRBV5-4, the J call TRBJ2-1, with 12 bases matching TRBD2. This CDR3 spans 15 amino acids. The V segment lost 9 bases and the J segment 4 bases; nucleotides outside the gene matches: 8. Germline V gene sequence: CDR1 SGHNT, CDR2 YYREEE (reference sequence). The CDR3 loop is CATYPSGGAYNEQFF. CDR3 DNA sequence: TGTGCCACCTACCCTAGCGGGGGGGCGTACAATGAGCAGTTCTTC.

This chain uses TRBV4-2 with TRBJ1-2; the D gene is possibly TRBD1 (6 bases). Per germline, CDR1 LGHNA and CDR2 YNFKEQ. The germline V and J ends were trimmed by 1 base and 6 bases, with 15 bases remaining between them. This CDR3 has 15 residues. CDR3 DNA sequence: TGTGCCAGCAGCCAAGCCGGGGGGCGGGCGGATGGCTACACCTTC. This encodes CASSQAGGRADGYTF.

The chain employs TRBV25-1 and TRBJ1-4; 8 nucleotides match TRBD1. CDR3 size: 14 residues. The V gene end was trimmed by 8 bases and the J gene end by 8 bases; junction bases not matched to a gene: 10. Germline CDR1 and CDR2: MGHDK and SYGVNS. The CDR3 sequence: CASLGQGIWEKLFF. The CDR3 DNA follows: TGTGCCAGCCTAGGACAGGGTATTTGGGAAAAACTGTTTTTT.

Details on this clone: The germline gene is not matched at one end of the junction; a read error may be the cause. The chain links TRBV13 to TRBJ2-1; the D gene is possibly TRBD2 (5 bases). Germline lookup yields CDR1 PRHDT and CDR2 FYEKMQ (reference sequence). This CDR3 has 14 amino acids. The DNA of the CDR3 is TGTGCCAGCAGCTTAGAAGCGGCGTACAGTGAGCAGTTCTTC. It codes for CASSLEAAYSEQFF.

The CDR3 reads CASSHTLRRGGYEQYF. The CDR3 bases are TGTGCCAGCAGCCACACCCTGAGACGGGGGGGCTACGAGCAGTACTTC. V and J are TRBV11-2 and TRBJ2-7; 8 bases map to TRBD2. The CDR3 has 16 residues. Germline values: CDR1 SGHAT, CDR2 FQNNGV. V was clipped by 5 bases and J by 3 bases; unmatched bases: 12.

The rearrangement uses TRBV27 and TRBJ2-1; no definite D call. The CDR3 consists of 15 residues. V was shortened by 1 base and J by 0 bases, with 7 bases between the two germline ends. Germline V CDR1 and CDR2: MNHEY, SMNVEV (reference sequence). CDR3 residues: CASSLFVSSYNEQFF. The DNA for the CDR3 is TGTGCCAGCAGTTTATTTGTCAGCTCCTACAATGAGCAGTTCTTC.

This rearrangement joins TRBV19 to TRBJ2-2; D unresolved. Germline CDR1 reads LNHDA; CDR2 reads SQIVND (reference sequence). The CDR3 has 16 amino acids. Trimming cost V 5 bases and J 0 bases, with 13 bases left between them. The CDR3 sequence is CASSLRRSPNTGELFF. The DNA for the CDR3 is TGTGCCAGTAGTTTAAGGCGGTCGCCGAACACCGGGGAGCTGTTTTTT.

As DNA, the CDR3 is TGTGCCAGCATGGCAGGGGGGTACACCGGGGAGCTGTTTTTT. Translating it yields CASMAGGYTGELFF. The rearrangement links TRBV2 to TRBJ2-2; possibly TRBD1 for D (7 bases). The germline gives CDR1 SNHLY, CDR2 FYNNEI. Trimming removed 7 bases from V and 3 bases from J, with 12 bases in between. This CDR3 contains 14 residues. Using reference TRBV2 and TRBJ2-2 for the parts outside the CDR3, the full variable domain is EPEVTQTPSHQVTQMGQEVILRCVPISNHLYFYWYRQILGQKVEFLVSFYNNEISEKSEIFDDQFSVERPDGSNFTLKIRSTKLEDSAMYFCASMAGGYTGELFFGEGSRLTVL.

The rearrangement joins TRBV15 to TRBJ1-1; D call uncertain. V was clipped by 1 base and J by 1 base, with 4 bases between them. The germline gives CDR1 LNHNV, CDR2 YYDKDF (reference sequence). This CDR3 is 13 amino acids long. CDR3: CATSRAENTEAFF. The DNA for the CDR3 is TGTGCCACCAGCAGAGCAGAGAACACTGAAGCTTTCTTT.

The chain couples TRBV6-4 to TRBJ1-1, with a possible D match to TRBD1 (6 bases). V was cut by 5 bases and J by 3 bases, with 22 bases left in between. Per germline, CDR1 MRHNA and CDR2 SNTAGT. This CDR3 comprises 17 residues. CDR3 loop: CASSPLPRGAQDTEAFF. CDR3 nucleotides: TGTGCCAGCAGTCCCCTACCACGGGGGGCGCAAGACACTGAAGCTTTCTTT.

Concerning this clone: Different DNA sequences within this sample yield the same CDR3. The CDR3 spells CASSLQGSSYEQYF. The CDR3 DNA follows: TGCGCCAGCAGCCTACAGGGGAGCTCCTACGAGCAGTACTTC. V and J are TRBV5-1 and TRBJ2-7, with 7 bases fitting TRBD1. This CDR3 spans 14 amino acids. The germline V gene encodes CDR1 SGHRS and CDR2 YFSETQ. V dropped 4 bases and J dropped 0; count of bases not matched to a gene: 4. Variable domain in full (rest from reference TRBV5-1 and TRBJ2-7): KAGVTQTPRYLIKTRGQQVTLSCSPISGHRSVSWYQQTPGQGLQFLFEYFSETQRNKGNFPGRFSGRQFSNSRSEMNVSTLELGDSALYLCASSLQGSSYEQYFGPGTRLTVT.

This sequence joins TRBV5-1 and TRBJ2-5; 8 nucleotides line up with TRBD1. The CDR3 loop spans 15 amino acids. J lost 2 bases, V lost 5 bases, and 8 bases had no gene match. Germline values: CDR1 SGHRS, CDR2 YFSETQ. The DNA of the CDR3 is TGCGCCAGCAGTAACAGGGGGTTCGGGCAAGAGACCCAGTACTTC. This sequence encodes CASSNRGFGQETQYF. Supplemented by reference TRBV5-1 and TRBJ2-5, the full variable domain reads KAGVTQTPRYLIKTRGQQVTLSCSPISGHRSVSWYQQTPGQGLQFLFEYFSETQRNKGNFPGRFSGRQFSNSRSEMNVSTLELGDSALYLCASSNRGFGQETQYFGPGTRLLVL.

The chain combines TRBV5-1 with TRBJ1-3, with TRBD1 matching over 8 bases. J was trimmed by 3 bases and V by 4 bases; bases with no gene match: 3. In germline, CDR1 is SGHRS, CDR2 YFSETQ. There are 14 residues in the CDR3. The CDR3 nucleotides read TGCGCCAGCAGCCCGGGACAGGTTGGAAACACCATATATTTT. Protein sequence: CASSPGQVGNTIYF.

This chain connects TRBV14 to TRBJ1-1; D is ambiguous. Germline values: CDR1 SGHDN, CDR2 FVKESK. There are 13 residues in the CDR3. Trimming left V 4 bases short and J 2 bases short, with 8 bases between. In nucleotides, the CDR3 is TGTGCCAGCAGCCTCTACCTAAACACTGAAGCTTTCTTT. It encodes CASSLYLNTEAFF.

In DNA, the CDR3 is TGTGCCAGCAGCGTACGGGGGGGTTTACAAGAGACCCAGTACTTC. Its translation: CASSVRGGLQETQYF. This chain joins TRBV9 and TRBJ2-5, with 8 bases identical to TRBD2. Per the germline V gene, CDR1 is SGDLS and CDR2 is YYNGEE. The CDR3 sequence is 15 residues long. V trimming: 1 base; J trimming: 2 bases; junction bases outside the gene matches: 4.

The chain recombines TRBV4-1 with TRBJ2-7; TRBD1 aligns across 10 bases. The CDR3 runs 16 residues. The junction had 5 bases not matched to a gene; V was cut back by 1 base and J by 2 bases. The germline V gene has CDR1 MGHRA and CDR2 YSYEKL. CDR3 DNA sequence: TGCGCCAGCAGCCAAGTCACCGGGACAGGGGCCTACGAGCAGTACGTC. Translating gives CASSQVTGTGAYEQYV.

The genes are TRBV28 and TRBJ1-1; TRBD1 is a possible D gene (6 bases). The CDR3 length is 15 residues. V lost 4 bases to trimming and J lost 3 bases, with 15 bases between them. The germline CDR1 and CDR2 sequences are MDHEN and SYDVKM. CDR3 DNA: TGTGCCAGCAGTTGGCCAGGGGCCCTTCACACTGAAGCTTTCTTT. Protein product: CASSWPGALHTEAFF.

This clone occurred a few times. The rearrangement joins TRBV19 to TRBJ2-1; D may be TRBD1 (5 bases). The V end was cut by 2 bases, the J end by 4 bases, with 15 bases between. This CDR3 region has 16 residues. Germline V lookup: CDR1 LNHDA, CDR2 SQIVND (reference sequence). The CDR3 sequence: CASSIISQGRYNEQFF. The CDR3 nucleotides read TGTGCCAGTAGTATAATCTCCCAGGGTAGGTACAATGAGCAGTTCTTC.